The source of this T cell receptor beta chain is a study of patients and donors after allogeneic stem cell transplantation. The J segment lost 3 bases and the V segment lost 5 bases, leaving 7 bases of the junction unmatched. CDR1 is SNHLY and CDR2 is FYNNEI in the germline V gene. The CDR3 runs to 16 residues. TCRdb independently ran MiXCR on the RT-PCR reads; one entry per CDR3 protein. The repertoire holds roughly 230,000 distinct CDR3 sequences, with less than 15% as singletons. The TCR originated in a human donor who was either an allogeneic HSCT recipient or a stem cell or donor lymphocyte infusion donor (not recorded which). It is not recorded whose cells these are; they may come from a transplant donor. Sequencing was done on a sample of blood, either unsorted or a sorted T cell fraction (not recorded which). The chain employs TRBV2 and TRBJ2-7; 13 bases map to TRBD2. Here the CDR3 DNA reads TGTGCCAGCAGTCTGCGACTAGCGGGGGGAATCTACGAGCAGTACTTC. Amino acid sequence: CASSLRLAGGIYEQYF.